This paragraph reports one T cell receptor (beta chain). Here immunoSEQ multiplex PCR was the method, and the copy in TCRdb shows in-frame clones only, minus some. Of roughly 20,000 clones in the sample, 88% were seen once. The record originates from a study of T cell changes during pregnancy in multiple sclerosis. The sequencing here drew on CD8+ T cells from peripheral blood mononuclear cells, taken in the third trimester of pregnancy. This TCR came from a female donor in good health, enrolled as a control in a pregnancy study.

The DNA of the CDR3 is TGTGCCAGCAGTGAATCCGACCGATCAGGACAGGGGGTGGATACGCAGTATTTT. It is translated as CASSESDRSGQGVDTQYF. The chain combines TRBV25-1 with TRBJ2-3; 10 nucleotides match TRBD1. The CDR3 spans 18 residues. J was trimmed by 6 bases and V by 1 base; bases with no gene match: 13. Germline lookup yields CDR1 MGHDK and CDR2 SYGVNS.